This TCR beta chain was profiled in a study of high-grade serous ovarian cancer treatment subgroups. Study outcomes and limitations: Only CDR3 was analyzed; CDR1 and CDR2 were not. TCR clonal relatedness correlated positively with neoantigen level.

Tumor tissue was taken before any definitive surgery or chemotherapy was given. V lost 2 bases and J lost 4; bases outside the gene matches: 5. CDR1 and CDR2 from the germline V gene are SGHNT and YYREEE (reference sequence). CDR3 length: 14 amino acids. Repertoires were generated with immunoSEQ multiplex PCR, while TCRdb's copy carries only in-frame clones and drops some. The table includes 1,600 or so clones, approximately 70% detected once. Regarding this clone: Its specificity is unknown.

This chain links TRBV5-4 with TRBJ1-1; 7 bases are shared with TRBD1. The source of this sequence is a human donor with high-grade serous ovarian cancer. Material: tumor tissue. As DNA, the CDR3 is TGTGCCAGCAGCTTCTGGCAGGGGGGCACTGAAGCTTTCTTT. This encodes CASSFWQGGTEAFF.